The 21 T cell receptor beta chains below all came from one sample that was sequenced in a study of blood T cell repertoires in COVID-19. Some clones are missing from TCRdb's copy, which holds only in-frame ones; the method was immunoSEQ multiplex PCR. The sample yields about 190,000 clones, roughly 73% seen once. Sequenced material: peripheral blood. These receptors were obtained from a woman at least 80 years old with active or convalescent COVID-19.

This CDR3 is CASSLATNQPQHF. The CDR3 DNA reads as TGCGCCAGCAGCTTGGCTACCAATCAGCCCCAGCATTTT. The chain recombines TRBV5-1 with TRBJ1-5; D unresolved. There are 13 residues in the CDR3. Trimming took 0 bases from V and 3 from J, leaving 4 bases between them. Germline V gene lookup returns CDR1 SGHRS and CDR2 YFSETQ.

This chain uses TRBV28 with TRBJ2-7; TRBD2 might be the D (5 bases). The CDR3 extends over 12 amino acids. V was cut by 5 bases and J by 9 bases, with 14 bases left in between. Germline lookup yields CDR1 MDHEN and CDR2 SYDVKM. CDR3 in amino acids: CASSLARIGQYF. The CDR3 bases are TGTGCCAGCAGTCTAGCCCGAATAGGGCAGTACTTC.

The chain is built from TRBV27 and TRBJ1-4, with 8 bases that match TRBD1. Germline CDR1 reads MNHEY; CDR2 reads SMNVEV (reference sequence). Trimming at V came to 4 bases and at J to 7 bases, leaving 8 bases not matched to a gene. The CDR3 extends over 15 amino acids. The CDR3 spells CASSSRTGRGEKLFF. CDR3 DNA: TGTGCCAGCAGTTCGCGGACAGGGAGGGGTGAAAAACTGTTTTTT.

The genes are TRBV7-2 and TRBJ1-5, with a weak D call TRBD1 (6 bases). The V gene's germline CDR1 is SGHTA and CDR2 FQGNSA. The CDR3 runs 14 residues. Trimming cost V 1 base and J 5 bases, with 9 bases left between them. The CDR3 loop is CASSLGSGDQPQHF. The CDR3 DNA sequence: TGTGCCAGCAGCTTAGGGTCAGGGGATCAGCCCCAGCATTTT. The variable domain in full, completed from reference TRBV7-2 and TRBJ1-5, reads GAGVSQSPSNKVTEKGKDVELRCDPISGHTALYWYRQSLGQGLEFLIYFQGNSAPDKSGLPSDRFSAERTGGSVSTLTIQRTQQEDSAVYLCASSLGSGDQPQHFGDGTRLSIL.

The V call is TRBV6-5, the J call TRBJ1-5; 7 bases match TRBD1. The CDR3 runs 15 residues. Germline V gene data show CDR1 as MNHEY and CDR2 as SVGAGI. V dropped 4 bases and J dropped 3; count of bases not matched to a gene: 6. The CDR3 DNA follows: TGTGCCAGCAGTTTACAGGGGCCATACAATCAGCCCCAGCATTTT. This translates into CASSLQGPYNQPQHF.

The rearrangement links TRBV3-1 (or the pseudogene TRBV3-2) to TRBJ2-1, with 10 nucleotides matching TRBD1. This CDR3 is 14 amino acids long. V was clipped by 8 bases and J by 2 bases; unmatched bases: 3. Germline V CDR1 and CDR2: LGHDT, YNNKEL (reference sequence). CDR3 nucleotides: TGTGCCAGCGGGGGGACAGGGGCCTACAATGAGCAGTTCTTC. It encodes CASGGTGAYNEQFF.

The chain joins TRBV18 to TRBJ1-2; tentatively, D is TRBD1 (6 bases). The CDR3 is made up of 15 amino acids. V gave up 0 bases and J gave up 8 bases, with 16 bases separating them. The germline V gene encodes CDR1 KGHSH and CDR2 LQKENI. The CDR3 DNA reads TGTGCCAGCTCACCACCGGGGGCCAATTTGGCCGGCTACACCTTC. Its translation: CASSPPGANLAGYTF.

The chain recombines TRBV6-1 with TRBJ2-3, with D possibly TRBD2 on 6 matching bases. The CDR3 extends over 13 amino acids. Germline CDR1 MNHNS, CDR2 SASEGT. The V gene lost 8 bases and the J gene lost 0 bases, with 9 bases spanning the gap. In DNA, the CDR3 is TGTGCCAGCGGACTAACTAGCACAGATACGCAGTATTTT. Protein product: CASGLTSTDTQYF.

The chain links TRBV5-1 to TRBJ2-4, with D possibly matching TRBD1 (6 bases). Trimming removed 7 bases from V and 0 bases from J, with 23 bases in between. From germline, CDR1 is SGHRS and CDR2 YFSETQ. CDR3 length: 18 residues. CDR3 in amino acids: CASGLPGHPPLAKNIQYF. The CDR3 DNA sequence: TGCGCCAGCGGATTACCGGGACACCCTCCCTTAGCCAAAAACATTCAGTACTTC.

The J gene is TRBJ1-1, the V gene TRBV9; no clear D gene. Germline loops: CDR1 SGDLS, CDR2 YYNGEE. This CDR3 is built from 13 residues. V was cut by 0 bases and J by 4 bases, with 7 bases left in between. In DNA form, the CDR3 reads TGTGCCAGCAGCGTAGTTAGCGTCACTGAAGCTTTCTTT. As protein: CASSVVSVTEAFF.

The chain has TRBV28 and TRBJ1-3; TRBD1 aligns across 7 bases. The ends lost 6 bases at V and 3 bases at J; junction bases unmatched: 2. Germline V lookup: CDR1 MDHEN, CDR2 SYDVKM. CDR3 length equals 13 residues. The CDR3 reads CASRNRGGNTIYF. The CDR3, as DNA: TGTGCCAGCAGAAACAGGGGTGGAAACACCATATATTTT.

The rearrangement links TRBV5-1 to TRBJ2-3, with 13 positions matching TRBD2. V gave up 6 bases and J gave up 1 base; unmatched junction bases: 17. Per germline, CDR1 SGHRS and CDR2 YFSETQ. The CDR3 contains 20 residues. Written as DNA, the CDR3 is TGCGCCAGCACGAAATCTCCTACTAGCGGGGGGGCTGGAGGCACAGATACGCAGTATTTT. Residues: CASTKSPTSGGAGGTDTQYF.

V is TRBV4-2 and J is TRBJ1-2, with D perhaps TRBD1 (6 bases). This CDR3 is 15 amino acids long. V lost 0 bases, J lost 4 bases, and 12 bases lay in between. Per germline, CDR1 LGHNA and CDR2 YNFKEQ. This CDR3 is CASSQDRGTTYGYTF. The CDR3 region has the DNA TGTGCCAGCAGCCAAGATCGTGGGACAACCTATGGCTACACCTTC.

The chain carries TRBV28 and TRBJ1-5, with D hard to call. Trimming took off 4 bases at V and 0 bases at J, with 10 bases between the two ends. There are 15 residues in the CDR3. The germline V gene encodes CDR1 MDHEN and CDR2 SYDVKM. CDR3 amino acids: CASSSPEVSNQPQHF. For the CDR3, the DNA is TGTGCCAGCAGTTCCCCGGAGGTTAGCAATCAGCCCCAGCATTTT.

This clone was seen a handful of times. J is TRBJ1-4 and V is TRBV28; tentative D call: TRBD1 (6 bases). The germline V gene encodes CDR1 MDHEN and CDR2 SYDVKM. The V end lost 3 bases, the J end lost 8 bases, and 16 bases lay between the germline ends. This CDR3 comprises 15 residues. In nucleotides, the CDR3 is TGTGCCAGCAGTTTGGAGTACAGGGATAGGGAAAAACTGTTTTTT. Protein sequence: CASSLEYRDREKLFF.

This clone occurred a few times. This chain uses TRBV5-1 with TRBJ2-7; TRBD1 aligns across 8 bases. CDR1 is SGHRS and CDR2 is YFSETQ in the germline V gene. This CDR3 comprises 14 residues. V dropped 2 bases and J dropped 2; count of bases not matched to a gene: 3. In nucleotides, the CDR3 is TGCGCCAGCAGCTTTGACAGGGGACCCTACGAGCAGTACTTC. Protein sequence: CASSFDRGPYEQYF. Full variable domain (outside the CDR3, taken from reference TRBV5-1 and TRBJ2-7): KAGVTQTPRYLIKTRGQQVTLSCSPISGHRSVSWYQQTPGQGLQFLFEYFSETQRNKGNFPGRFSGRQFSNSRSEMNVSTLELGDSALYLCASSFDRGPYEQYFGPGTRLTVT.

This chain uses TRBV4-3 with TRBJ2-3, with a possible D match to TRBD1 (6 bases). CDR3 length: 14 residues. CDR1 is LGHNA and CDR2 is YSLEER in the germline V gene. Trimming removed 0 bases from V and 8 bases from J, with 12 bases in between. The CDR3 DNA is TGCGCCAGCAGCCAAGAGGAAGGGGGACGTACGCAGTATTTT. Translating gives CASSQEEGGRTQYF.

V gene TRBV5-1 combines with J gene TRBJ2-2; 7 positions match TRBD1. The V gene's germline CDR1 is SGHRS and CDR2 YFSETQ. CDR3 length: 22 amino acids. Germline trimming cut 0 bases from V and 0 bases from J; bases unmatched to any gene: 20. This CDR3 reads CASSLAFVSFSYRGTNTGELFF. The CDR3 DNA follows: TGCGCCAGCAGCTTGGCGTTTGTCTCGTTCAGTTACAGGGGCACGAACACCGGGGAGCTGTTTTTT.

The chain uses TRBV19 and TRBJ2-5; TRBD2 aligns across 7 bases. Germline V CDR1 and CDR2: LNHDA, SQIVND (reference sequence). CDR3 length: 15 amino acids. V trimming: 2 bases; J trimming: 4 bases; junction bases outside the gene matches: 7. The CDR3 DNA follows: TGTGCCAGTAGTATAAGGACTAGTGGGGGAGAGACCCAGTACTTC. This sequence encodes CASSIRTSGGETQYF.

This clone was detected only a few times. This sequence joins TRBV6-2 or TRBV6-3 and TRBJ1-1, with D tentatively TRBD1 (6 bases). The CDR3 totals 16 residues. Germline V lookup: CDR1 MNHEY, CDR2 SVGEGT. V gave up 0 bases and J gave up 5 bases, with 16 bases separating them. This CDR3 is CASSYSIGGLGTEAFF. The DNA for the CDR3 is TGTGCCAGCAGTTACTCAATTGGGGGCCTGGGGACTGAAGCTTTCTTT.

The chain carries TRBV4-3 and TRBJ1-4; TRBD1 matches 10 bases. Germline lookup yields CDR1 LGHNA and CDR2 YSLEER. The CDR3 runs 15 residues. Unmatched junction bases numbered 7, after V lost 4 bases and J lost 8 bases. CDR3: CASSRTGTGDEKLFF. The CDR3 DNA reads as TGCGCCAGCAGCCGTACCGGGACAGGGGACGAAAAACTGTTTTTT.